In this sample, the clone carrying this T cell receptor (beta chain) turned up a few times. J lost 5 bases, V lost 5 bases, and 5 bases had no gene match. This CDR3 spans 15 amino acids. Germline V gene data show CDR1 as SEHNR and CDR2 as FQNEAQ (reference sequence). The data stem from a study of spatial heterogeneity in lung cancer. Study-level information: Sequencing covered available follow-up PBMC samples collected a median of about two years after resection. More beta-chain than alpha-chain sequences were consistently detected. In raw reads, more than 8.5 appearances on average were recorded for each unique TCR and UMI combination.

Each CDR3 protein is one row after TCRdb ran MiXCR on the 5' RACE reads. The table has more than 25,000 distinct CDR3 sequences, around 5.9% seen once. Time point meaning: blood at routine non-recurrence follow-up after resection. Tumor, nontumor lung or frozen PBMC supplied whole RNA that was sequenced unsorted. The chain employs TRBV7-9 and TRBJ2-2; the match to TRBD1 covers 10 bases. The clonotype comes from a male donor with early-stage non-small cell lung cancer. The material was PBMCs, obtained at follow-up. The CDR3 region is CASSRQGARTGELFF. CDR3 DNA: TGTGCCAGCAGCCGACAGGGGGCGAGGACCGGGGAGCTGTTTTTT.